The sequence of this T cell receptor beta chain was determined in a study of T-cell memory formation after mild COVID-19. Study information: Largely, the TCR clusters proved donor specific. Whole-study findings and limits: Pre-infection memory harbored some responding clones, suggesting cross-reactive memory joined.

CDR1 is KGHSH and CDR2 is LQKENI in the germline V gene. The CDR3 is 17 residues long. The J segment lost 0 bases and the V segment lost 5 bases, leaving 3 bases of the junction unmatched. MiXCR, applied by TCRdb to the 5' RACE reads, yields one record per CDR3 protein. The data contain some 130,000 distinct CDR3 sequences, roughly 6.2% of them singletons. There are a few counts of this clonotype. Its cognate antigen is unknown. The receptor's source is an adult woman who had mild COVID-19 (a few samples of this study predate the infection). Cell type and time point are not known. Material: PBMCs or a T cell subset sorted from them (not recorded which). The rearrangement uses TRBV18 and TRBJ2-1; 14 bases are shared with TRBD2. The DNA of the CDR3 is TGTGCCAGCTCAAGACTAGCGGGAGGGAGCTCCTACAATGAGCAGTTCTTC. This sequence encodes CASSRLAGGSSYNEQFF. Full variable domain (rest looked up from reference TRBV18 and TRBJ2-1): NAGVMQNPRHLVRRRGQEARLRCSPMKGHSHVYWYRQLPEEGLKFMVYLQKENIIDESGMPKERFSAEFPKEGPSILRIQQVVRGDSAAYFCASSRLAGGSSYNEQFFGPGTRLTVL.